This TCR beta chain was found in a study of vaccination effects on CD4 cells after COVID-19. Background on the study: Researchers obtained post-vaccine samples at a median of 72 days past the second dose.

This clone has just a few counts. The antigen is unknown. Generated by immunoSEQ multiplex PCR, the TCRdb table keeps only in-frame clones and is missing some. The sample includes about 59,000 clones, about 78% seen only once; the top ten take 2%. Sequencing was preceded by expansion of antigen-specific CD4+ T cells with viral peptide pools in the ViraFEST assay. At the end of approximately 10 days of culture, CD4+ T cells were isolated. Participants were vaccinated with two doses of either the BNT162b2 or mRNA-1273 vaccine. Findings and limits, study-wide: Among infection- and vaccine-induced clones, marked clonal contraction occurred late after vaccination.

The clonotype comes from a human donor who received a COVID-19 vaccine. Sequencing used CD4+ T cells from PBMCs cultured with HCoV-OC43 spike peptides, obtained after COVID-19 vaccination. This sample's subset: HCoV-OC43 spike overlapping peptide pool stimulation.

The CDR3 DNA reads TGTGCCAGCTCCTCAGTTGCTGGGGCCAACGTCCTGACTTTC. It translates to CASSSVAGANVLTF. The chain has TRBV18 and TRBJ2-6; D remains ambiguous. Germline lookup yields CDR1 KGHSH and CDR2 LQKENI. With 6 bases removed from V and 2 bases from J, the gap between germline ends came to 8 bases. The CDR3 is 14 amino acids. Combining the CDR3 with reference TRBV18 and TRBJ2-6 gives the whole variable domain NAGVMQNPRHLVRRRGQEARLRCSPMKGHSHVYWYRQLPEEGLKFMVYLQKENIIDESGMPKERFSAEFPKEGPSILRIQQVVRGDSAAYFCASSSVAGANVLTFGAGSRLTVL.